The 24 T cell receptor beta chains below all came from one sample that was sequenced in a study of CD8 T cells in ankylosing spondylitis. Their antigens are not known. Each CDR3 protein gets one entry after TCRdb re-called the 5' RACE reads with MiXCR. Of more than 300,000 distinct CDR3 sequences listed, 8% are singletons. Study observations and caveats: Among TCR beta sequences, a motif of under ten highly homologous variants appeared characteristic of ankylosing spondylitis blood.

The sequencing sample was made of blood, either unsorted or a sorted T cell fraction (not recorded which). The source of these receptors is a male donor with ankylosing spondylitis.

The chain carries TRBV18 and TRBJ1-1, with D perhaps matching TRBD1 (5 bases). The CDR3 extends over 16 amino acids. Germline V gene lookup returns CDR1 KGHSH and CDR2 LQKENI. V lost 2 bases and J 2 bases, leaving 15 bases between the germline ends. The CDR3 here is CASSPDRARVNTEAFF. The CDR3 nucleotides are TGTGCCAGCTCACCAGACAGAGCTCGAGTTAACACTGAAGCTTTCTTT. The whole variable domain, filled in from reference TRBV18 and TRBJ1-1, reads NAGVMQNPRHLVRRRGQEARLRCSPMKGHSHVYWYRQLPEEGLKFMVYLQKENIIDESGMPKERFSAEFPKEGPSILRIQQVVRGDSAAYFCASSPDRARVNTEAFFGQGTRLTVV.

The gene calls are TRBV11-2 and TRBJ2-4, with D uncertain. Trimming left V 5 bases short and J 0 bases short, with 17 bases between. Germline CDR1 SGHAT, CDR2 FQNNGV. The CDR3 sequence is 17 residues long. The chain's CDR3 is CASSLLRDAIAKNIQYF. In DNA form, the CDR3 reads TGTGCCAGCAGCCTACTAAGGGATGCTATAGCCAAAAACATTCAGTACTTC.

This clonotype has more than one count but fewer than ten. The chain recombines TRBV3-1 with TRBJ1-1, with TRBD1 matching over 7 bases. Germline trimming cut 1 base from V and 6 bases from J; bases unmatched to any gene: 5. CDR3 size: 14 residues. The germline V gene has CDR1 LGHDT and CDR2 YNNKEL (reference sequence). As DNA, the CDR3 is TGTGCCAGCAGCCAAGGCAGGGGGGGGGCTGAAGCTTTCTTT. It codes for CASSQGRGGAEAFF.

V and J are TRBV6-2 or TRBV6-3 and TRBJ2-3; TRBD1 agrees at 9 bases. CDR1 MNHEY and CDR2 SVGEGT come from the germline V gene. This CDR3 comprises 16 residues. The junction had 9 bases not matched to a gene; V was cut back by 5 bases and J by 3 bases. The CDR3 is CASSLPGQGLTDTQYF. The CDR3 DNA sequence: TGTGCCAGCAGTCTTCCTGGACAGGGGTTGACAGATACGCAGTATTTT.

This clonotype was picked up many times. The chain carries TRBV10-3 and TRBJ2-1; 14 bases are a match to TRBD2. The germline V gene has CDR1 ENHRY and CDR2 SYGVKD. The CDR3 is made up of 19 amino acids. The J segment lost 5 bases and the V segment lost 4 bases, leaving 13 bases of the junction unmatched. The CDR3 DNA reads TGTGCCATCAGTGTGGTAGGGACTAGCGGGAGAATTTTTAACAATGAGCAGTTCTTC. Amino acids: CAISVVGTSGRIFNNEQFF.

This clonotype was counted at least ten times. The V and J genes are TRBV6-5 and TRBJ1-1; D gene uncertain. The V end was cut by 4 bases, the J end by 0 bases, with 12 bases between. CDR1 and CDR2 (germline): MNHEY, SVGAGI. The CDR3 totals 15 residues. The CDR3 bases are TGTGCCAGCAGTTCCCGGGATCACCTGAACACTGAAGCTTTCTTT. Translating gives CASSSRDHLNTEAFF.

This chain links TRBV27 with TRBJ1-4, with a weak D call TRBD1 (5 bases). Trimming stripped 5 bases from V and 7 bases from J, with 11 bases between. Looked up from germline, CDR1 is MNHEY and CDR2 is SMNVEV (reference sequence). CDR3 length equals 13 residues. The CDR3 spells CASSTDTAEKLFF. The CDR3 nucleotides are TGTGCCAGCAGTACGGACACGGCTGAAAAACTGTTTTTT.

This clonotype appeared many times. J is TRBJ2-7 and V is TRBV2; D is uncertain. The length of the CDR3 is 13 residues. The germline V and J ends were trimmed by 1 base and 8 bases, with 12 bases remaining between them. Germline assignment: CDR1 SNHLY and CDR2 FYNNEI. The CDR3 region has the DNA TGTGCCAGCAGTGAAGGATTGGGTTCCAAGCAGTACTTC. Encoded protein: CASSEGLGSKQYF.

This clonotype was recorded a few times. The genes are TRBV5-1 and TRBJ2-2; 11 nucleotides align to TRBD1. The trim removed 0 bases at V and 4 bases at J, leaving 2 bases unmatched. The CDR3 spans 16 residues. The germline V gene encodes CDR1 SGHRS and CDR2 YFSETQ. The CDR3 is CASSLEGQGVTGELFF. The CDR3 nucleotides read TGCGCCAGCAGCTTGGAGGGACAGGGGGTCACCGGGGAGCTGTTTTTT.

This clonotype was observed at least ten times. The CDR3 reads CASSRQYGGTEAGELFF. The CDR3 DNA sequence: TGTGCCAGCAGTCGCCAATACGGAGGGACTGAGGCCGGGGAGCTGTTTTTT. The chain couples TRBV12-3 or TRBV12-4 to TRBJ2-2; D is possibly TRBD2 (6 bases). The ends were cut back, 5 bases at V and 6 bases at J, with 22 bases in the middle. This CDR3 is 17 amino acids long.

This clonotype was seen a handful of times. The chain carries TRBV12-3 or TRBV12-4 and TRBJ1-6, with D maybe TRBD1 (5 bases). V gave up 7 bases and J gave up 5 bases, with 15 bases separating them. The CDR3 has 15 residues. CDR3 DNA: TGTGCCAGCAAAGTAGGGAGGGGCCATAATTCACCCCTCCACTTT. It yields the protein CASKVGRGHNSPLHF.

The J gene is TRBJ2-7, the V gene TRBV15, with 9 bases fitting TRBD2. Germline V gene data show CDR1 as LNHNV and CDR2 as YYDKDF (reference sequence). The J segment lost 1 base and the V segment lost 5 bases, leaving 3 bases of the junction unmatched. This CDR3 has 14 residues. CDR3 coding DNA: TGTGCCACCAGCCGGCTAGCGGGGTCCTACGAGCAGTACTTC. It translates to CATSRLAGSYEQYF.

J is TRBJ2-6 and V is TRBV19; D is perhaps TRBD1 or TRBD2 (5 bases each). In germline, CDR1 is LNHDA, CDR2 SQIVND (reference sequence). The V and J ends lost 3 bases and 7 bases respectively, with 13 bases between them. The CDR3 loop spans 15 amino acids. The CDR3 sequence is CASSITRGGANVLTF. DNA of the CDR3: TGTGCCAGTAGTATCACCCGGGGCGGAGCCAACGTCCTGACTTTC.

This sequence joins TRBV9 and TRBJ2-7; 9 nucleotides match TRBD2. The junction had 6 bases not matched to a gene; V was cut back by 2 bases and J by 3 bases. The CDR3 runs to 15 residues. The germline V gene has CDR1 SGDLS and CDR2 YYNGEE. The chain's CDR3 is CASSVGSGSIYEQYF. In DNA form, the CDR3 reads TGTGCCAGCAGCGTGGGTAGCGGGAGCATCTACGAGCAGTACTTC.

This clonotype has a count of ten or more. CDR3 residues: CASSETLYATNEKLFF. CDR3 sequence (DNA): TGTGCCAGCAGTGAGACCCTATATGCAACTAATGAAAAACTGTTTTTT. The genes are TRBV25-1 and TRBJ1-4; unclear D gene. Per the germline V gene, CDR1 is MGHDK and CDR2 is SYGVNS. The V end was cut by 3 bases, the J end by 0 bases, with 11 bases between. The CDR3 is 16 amino acids.

This clonotype was picked up a small number of times. V and J are TRBV12-3 or TRBV12-4 and TRBJ2-2; possibly TRBD2 for D (5 bases). CDR3 length equals 14 residues. With 3 bases removed from V and 4 bases from J, the gap between germline ends came to 9 bases. CDR3 protein: CASSFGIGTGELFF. CDR3 nucleotide sequence: TGTGCCAGCAGTTTCGGGATAGGCACCGGGGAGCTGTTTTTT.

This clonotype has at least ten counts. The chain uses TRBV20-1 and TRBJ2-7, with 7 bases fitting TRBD1. The germline V gene has CDR1 DFQATT and CDR2 SNEGSKA (reference sequence). The junction had 11 bases not matched to a gene; V was cut back by 6 bases and J by 6 bases. CDR3 length: 13 amino acids. In DNA, the CDR3 is TGCAGTGCCCGATACAACAACAGGGGCGAGCAGTACTTC. Translated: CSARYNNRGEQYF.

In its sample, this clonotype was seen a few times. The chain uses TRBV2 and TRBJ2-7; either TRBD1 or TRBD2 may supply D (6 bases each). In germline, CDR1 is SNHLY, CDR2 FYNNEI. Trimming shortened V by 8 bases and J by 6 bases, and 14 bases separated the two germline ends. There are 12 residues in the CDR3. The CDR3 here is CASGGDIVEQYF. In DNA form, the CDR3 reads TGTGCCAGCGGAGGGGACATAGTCGAGCAGTACTTC.

This clonotype was detected many times. The J gene is TRBJ1-2, the V gene TRBV24-1, with D perhaps TRBD1 (5 bases). Germline V gene sequence: CDR1 KGHDR, CDR2 SFDVKD. V was shortened by 4 bases and J by 6 bases, with 11 bases between the two germline ends. This CDR3 contains 13 residues. The CDR3 bases are TGTGCCACCAGTGAGGGGGACGCGGATGGCTACACCTTC. Translated, it gives CATSEGDADGYTF.

Only a few counts were recorded for this clonotype. This sequence joins TRBV20-1 and TRBJ2-5; D uncertain. CDR3 length equals 11 residues. The V gene lost 4 bases and the J gene lost 0 bases, with 3 bases spanning the gap. CDR1 is DFQATT, CDR2 SNEGSKA, per germline (reference sequence). The CDR3 here is CSATYQETQYF. CDR3 bases: TGCAGTGCTACTTACCAAGAGACCCAGTACTTC.

The sample holds a few counts of this clonotype. CDR3 region: CASSLDSGNQPQHF. CDR3 bases: TGTGCCAGCAGCTTAGATTCGGGGAATCAGCCCCAGCATTTT. This chain links TRBV7-9 with TRBJ1-5, with unresolved D. The germline V gene encodes CDR1 SEHNR and CDR2 FQNEAQ (reference sequence). Deletions cut 1 base from V and 4 bases from J, with 8 bases between. The CDR3 runs to 14 residues.

The chain links TRBV25-1 to TRBJ1-1; maybe TRBD1 (6 bases). Germline V gives CDR1 MGHDK, CDR2 SYGVNS. CDR3 length: 13 residues. V lost 3 bases and J lost 10, with 15 bases in between. For the CDR3, the DNA is TGTGCCAGCAGTGACCCAATACAGGGCCGAGCTTTCTTT. Its protein is CASSDPIQGRAFF.

This clonotype was counted at least ten times. The J gene is TRBJ2-1, the V gene TRBV24-1; TRBD1 is a possible D gene (6 bases). Germline CDR1 KGHDR, CDR2 SFDVKD. The V gene lost 7 bases and the J gene lost 4 bases, with 10 bases spanning the gap. The CDR3 spans 13 residues. The CDR3 sequence: CATSTDRYNEQFF. CDR3 coding DNA: TGTGCCACCAGCACGGACAGATACAATGAGCAGTTCTTC.

This clonotype was recorded a few times. This sequence joins TRBV5-1 and TRBJ2-7; 9 bases map to TRBD1. CDR1 is SGHRS, CDR2 YFSETQ, per germline. V trimming: 1 base; J trimming: 4 bases; junction bases outside the gene matches: 6. The CDR3 loop spans 15 amino acids. DNA for the CDR3: TGCGCCAGCAGCTTGAAAGGGACAGGGCTATACGAGCAGTACTTC. Its translation: CASSLKGTGLYEQYF.